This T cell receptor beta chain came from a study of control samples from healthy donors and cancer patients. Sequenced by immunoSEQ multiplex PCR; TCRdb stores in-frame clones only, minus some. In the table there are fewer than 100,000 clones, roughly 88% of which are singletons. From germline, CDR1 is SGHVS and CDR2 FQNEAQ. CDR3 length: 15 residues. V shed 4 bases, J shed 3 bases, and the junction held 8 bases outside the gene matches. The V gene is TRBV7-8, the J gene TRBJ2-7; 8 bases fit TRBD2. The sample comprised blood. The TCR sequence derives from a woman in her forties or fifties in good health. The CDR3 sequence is CASSSGGGAYYEQYF. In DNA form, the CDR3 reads TGTGCCAGCAGCTCCGGGGGGGGAGCCTACTACGAGCAGTACTTC.